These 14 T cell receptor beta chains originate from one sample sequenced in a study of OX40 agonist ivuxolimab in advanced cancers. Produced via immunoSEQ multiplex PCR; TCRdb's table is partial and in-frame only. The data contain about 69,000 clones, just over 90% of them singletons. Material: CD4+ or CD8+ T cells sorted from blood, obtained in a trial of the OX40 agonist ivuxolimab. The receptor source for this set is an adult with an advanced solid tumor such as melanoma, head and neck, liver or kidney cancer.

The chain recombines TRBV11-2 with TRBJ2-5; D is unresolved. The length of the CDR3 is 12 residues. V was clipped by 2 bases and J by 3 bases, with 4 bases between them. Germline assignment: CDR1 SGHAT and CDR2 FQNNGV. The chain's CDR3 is CASSLLKETQYF. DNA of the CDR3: TGTGCCAGCAGCTTATTGAAAGAGACCCAGTACTTC.

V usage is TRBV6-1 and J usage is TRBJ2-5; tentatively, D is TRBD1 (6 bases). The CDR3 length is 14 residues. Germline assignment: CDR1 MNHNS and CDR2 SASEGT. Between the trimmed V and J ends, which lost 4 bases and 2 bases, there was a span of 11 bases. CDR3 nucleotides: TGTGCCAGCAGTGGGTGGACAGCTCAAGAGACCCAGTACTTC. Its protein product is CASSGWTAQETQYF.

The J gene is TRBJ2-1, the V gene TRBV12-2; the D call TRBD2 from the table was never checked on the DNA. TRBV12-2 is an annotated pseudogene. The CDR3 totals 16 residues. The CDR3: CASRHLVGRALPEQFF. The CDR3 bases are TGTGCAAGTCGTCACCTCGTCGGGAGGGCCCTGCCCGAACAGTTCTTC.

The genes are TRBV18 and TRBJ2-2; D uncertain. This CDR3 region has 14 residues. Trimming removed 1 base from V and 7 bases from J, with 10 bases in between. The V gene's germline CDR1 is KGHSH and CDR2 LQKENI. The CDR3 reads CASSPLSSGGELFF. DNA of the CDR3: TGTGCCAGCTCACCACTTTCCTCCGGCGGGGAGCTGTTTTTT.

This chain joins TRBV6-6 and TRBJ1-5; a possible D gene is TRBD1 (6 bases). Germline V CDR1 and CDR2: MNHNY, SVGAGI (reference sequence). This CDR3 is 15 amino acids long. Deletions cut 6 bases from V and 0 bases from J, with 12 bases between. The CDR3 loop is CASSPGQNSNQPQHF. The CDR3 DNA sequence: TGTGCCAGCAGCCCCGGACAGAATAGCAATCAGCCCCAGCATTTT.

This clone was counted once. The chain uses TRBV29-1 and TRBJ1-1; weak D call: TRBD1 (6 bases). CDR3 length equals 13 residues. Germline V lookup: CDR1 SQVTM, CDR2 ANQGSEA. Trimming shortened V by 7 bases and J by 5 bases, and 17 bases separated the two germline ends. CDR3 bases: TGCAGCGCCCAAGAAGGGGGTGGAACTGAAGCTTTCTTT. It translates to CSAQEGGGTEAFF.

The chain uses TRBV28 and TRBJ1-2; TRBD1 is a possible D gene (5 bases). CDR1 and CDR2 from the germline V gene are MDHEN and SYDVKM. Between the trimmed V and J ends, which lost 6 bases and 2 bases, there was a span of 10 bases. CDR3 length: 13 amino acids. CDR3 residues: CASRTTENYGYTF. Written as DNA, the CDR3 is TGTGCCAGCAGAACGACAGAAAACTATGGCTACACCTTC.

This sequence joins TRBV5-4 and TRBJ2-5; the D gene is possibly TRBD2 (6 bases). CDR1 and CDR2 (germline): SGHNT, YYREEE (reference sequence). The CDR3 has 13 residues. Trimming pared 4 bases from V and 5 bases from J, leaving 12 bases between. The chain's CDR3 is CASSKGSGETQYF. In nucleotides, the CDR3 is TGTGCCAGCAGCAAAGGAAGCGGGGAGACCCAGTACTTC.

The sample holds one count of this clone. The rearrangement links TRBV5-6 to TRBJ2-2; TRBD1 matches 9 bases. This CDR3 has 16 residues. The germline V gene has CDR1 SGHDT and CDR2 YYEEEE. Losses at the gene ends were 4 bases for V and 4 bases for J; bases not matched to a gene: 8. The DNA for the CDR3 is TGTGCCAGCAGCCCAAGGACAGGGGCGAGCACCGGGGAGCTGTTTTTT. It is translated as CASSPRTGASTGELFF.

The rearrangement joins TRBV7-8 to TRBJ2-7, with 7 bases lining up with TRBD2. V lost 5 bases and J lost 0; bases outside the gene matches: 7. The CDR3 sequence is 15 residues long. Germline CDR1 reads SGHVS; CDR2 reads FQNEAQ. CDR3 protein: CASSPLAVSSYEQYF. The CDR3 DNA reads TGTGCCAGCAGCCCGCTAGCGGTGAGCTCCTACGAGCAGTACTTC.

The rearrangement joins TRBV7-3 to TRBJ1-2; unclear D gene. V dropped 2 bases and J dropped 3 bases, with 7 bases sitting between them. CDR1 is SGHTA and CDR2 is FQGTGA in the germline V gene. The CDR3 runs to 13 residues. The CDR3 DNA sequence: TGTGCCAGCAGCTTAGTTCAATACTATGGCTACACCTTC. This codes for CASSLVQYYGYTF.

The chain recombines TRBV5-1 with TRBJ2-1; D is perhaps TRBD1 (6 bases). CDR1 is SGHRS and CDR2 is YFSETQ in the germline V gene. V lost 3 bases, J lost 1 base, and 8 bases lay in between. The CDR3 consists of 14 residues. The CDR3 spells CASSSTGSYNEQFF. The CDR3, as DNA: TGCGCCAGCAGCTCGACAGGATCCTACAATGAGCAGTTCTTC.

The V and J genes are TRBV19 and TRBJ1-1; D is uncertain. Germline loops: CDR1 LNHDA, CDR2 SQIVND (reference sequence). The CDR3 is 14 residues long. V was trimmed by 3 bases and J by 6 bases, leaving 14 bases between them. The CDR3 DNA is TGTGCCAGTAGTATTCCCCGGGTGGAGTCTGAAGCTTTCTTT. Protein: CASSIPRVESEAFF.

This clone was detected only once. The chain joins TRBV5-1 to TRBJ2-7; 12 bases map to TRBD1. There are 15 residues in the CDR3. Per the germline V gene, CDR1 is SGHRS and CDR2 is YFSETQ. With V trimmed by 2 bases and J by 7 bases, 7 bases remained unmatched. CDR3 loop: CASSLGDRGPGEQYF. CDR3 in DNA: TGCGCCAGCAGCTTAGGGGACAGGGGGCCGGGAGAGCAGTACTTC. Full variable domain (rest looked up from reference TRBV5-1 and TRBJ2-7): KAGVTQTPRYLIKTRGQQVTLSCSPISGHRSVSWYQQTPGQGLQFLFEYFSETQRNKGNFPGRFSGRQFSNSRSEMNVSTLELGDSALYLCASSLGDRGPGEQYFGPGTRLTVT.